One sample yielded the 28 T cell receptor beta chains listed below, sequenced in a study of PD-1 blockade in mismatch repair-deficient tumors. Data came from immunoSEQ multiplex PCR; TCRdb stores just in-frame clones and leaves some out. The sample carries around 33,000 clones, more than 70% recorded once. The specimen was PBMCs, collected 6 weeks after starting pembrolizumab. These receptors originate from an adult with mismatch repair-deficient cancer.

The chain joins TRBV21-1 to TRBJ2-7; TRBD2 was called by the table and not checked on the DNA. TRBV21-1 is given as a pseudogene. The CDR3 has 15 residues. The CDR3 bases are TGTGCCAGCAGCAAAGTGAGCGGGAGGATCTACGAGCAGTACTTC. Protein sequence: CASSKVSGRIYEQYF.

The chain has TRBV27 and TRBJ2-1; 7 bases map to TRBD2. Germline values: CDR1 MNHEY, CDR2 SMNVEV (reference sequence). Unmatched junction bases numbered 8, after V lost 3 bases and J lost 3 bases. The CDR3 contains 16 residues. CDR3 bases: TGTGCCAGCAGTTTTGGGGGGGATTTCCTCTACAATGAGCAGTTCTTC. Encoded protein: CASSFGGDFLYNEQFF.

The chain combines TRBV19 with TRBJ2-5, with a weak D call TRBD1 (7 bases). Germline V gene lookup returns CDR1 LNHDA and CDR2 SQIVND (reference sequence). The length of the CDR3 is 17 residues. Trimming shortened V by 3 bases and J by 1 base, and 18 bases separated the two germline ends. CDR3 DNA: TGTGCCAGTAGTATTCGCGCGGGACAGAGATTCCAAGAGACCCAGTACTTC. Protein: CASSIRAGQRFQETQYF. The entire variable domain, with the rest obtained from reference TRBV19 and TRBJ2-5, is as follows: DGGITQSPKYLFRKEGQNVTLSCEQNLNHDAMYWYRQDPGQGLRLIYYSQIVNDFQKGDIAEGYSVSREKKESFPLTVTSAQKNPTAFYLCASSIRAGQRFQETQYFGPGTRLLVL.

CDR3 amino acids: CASSLKTRLAGGRSMETQYF. CDR3 in DNA: TGTGCCAGCAGCCTCAAGACACGACTAGCGGGAGGTCGATCCATGGAGACCCAGTACTTC. V and J are TRBV4-2 and TRBJ2-5, with TRBD2 identical over 13 bases. Germline trimming cut 4 bases from V and 5 bases from J; bases unmatched to any gene: 19. CDR3 length: 20 amino acids. Germline CDR1 is LGHNA and CDR2 is YNFKEQ.

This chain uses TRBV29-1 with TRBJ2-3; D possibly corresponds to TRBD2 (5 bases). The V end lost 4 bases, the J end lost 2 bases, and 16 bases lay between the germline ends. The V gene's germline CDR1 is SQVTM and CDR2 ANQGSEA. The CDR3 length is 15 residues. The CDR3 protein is CSVVGLSLTTDTQYF. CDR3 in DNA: TGCAGCGTTGTAGGACTTTCCTTGACCACAGATACGCAGTATTTT.

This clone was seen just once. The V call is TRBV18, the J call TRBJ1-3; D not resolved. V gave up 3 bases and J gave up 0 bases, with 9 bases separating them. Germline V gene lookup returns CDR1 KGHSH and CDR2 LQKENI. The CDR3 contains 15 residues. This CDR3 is CASSPERDSGNTIYF. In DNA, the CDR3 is TGTGCCAGCTCACCCGAACGGGACTCTGGAAACACCATATATTTT.

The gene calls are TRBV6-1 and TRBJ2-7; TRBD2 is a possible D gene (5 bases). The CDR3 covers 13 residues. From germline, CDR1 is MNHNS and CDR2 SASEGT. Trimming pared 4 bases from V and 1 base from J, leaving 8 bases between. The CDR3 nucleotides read TGTGCCAGCAGTGGGGGAGTTTCCTACGAGCAGTACTTC. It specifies CASSGGVSYEQYF.

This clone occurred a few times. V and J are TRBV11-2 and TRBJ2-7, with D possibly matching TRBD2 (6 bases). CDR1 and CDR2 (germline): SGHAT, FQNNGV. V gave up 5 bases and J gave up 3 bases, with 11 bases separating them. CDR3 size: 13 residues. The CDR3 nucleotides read TGTGCCAGCAGCACCGGGAGTGTCTACGAGCAGTACTTC. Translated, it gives CASSTGSVYEQYF.

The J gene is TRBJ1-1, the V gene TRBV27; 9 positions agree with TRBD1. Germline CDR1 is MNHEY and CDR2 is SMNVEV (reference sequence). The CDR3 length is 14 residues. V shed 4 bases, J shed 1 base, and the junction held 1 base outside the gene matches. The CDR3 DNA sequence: TGTGCCAGCAGTTGGGGACAGGGGAACACTGAAGCTTTCTTT. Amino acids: CASSWGQGNTEAFF.

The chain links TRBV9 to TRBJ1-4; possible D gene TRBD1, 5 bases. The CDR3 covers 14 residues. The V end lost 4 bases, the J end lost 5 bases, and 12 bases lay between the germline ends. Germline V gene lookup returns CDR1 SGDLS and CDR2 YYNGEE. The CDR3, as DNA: TGTGCCAGCAGCCAGACAGATACCAATGAAAAACTGTTTTTT. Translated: CASSQTDTNEKLFF.

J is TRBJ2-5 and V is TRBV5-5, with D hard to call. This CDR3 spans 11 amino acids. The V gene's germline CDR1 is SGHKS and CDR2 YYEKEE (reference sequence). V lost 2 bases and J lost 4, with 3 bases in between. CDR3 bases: TGTGCCAGCAGCTTCGGAGAGACCCAGTACTTC. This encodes CASSFGETQYF.

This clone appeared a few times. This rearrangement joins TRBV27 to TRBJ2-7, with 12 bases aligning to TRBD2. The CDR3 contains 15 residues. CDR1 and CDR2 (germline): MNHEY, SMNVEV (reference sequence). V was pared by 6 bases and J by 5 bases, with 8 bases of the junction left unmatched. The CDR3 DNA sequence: TGTGCCAGCAGCCCCCTAGCGGGAGGGCCAAACGAGCAGTACTTC. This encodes CASSPLAGGPNEQYF.

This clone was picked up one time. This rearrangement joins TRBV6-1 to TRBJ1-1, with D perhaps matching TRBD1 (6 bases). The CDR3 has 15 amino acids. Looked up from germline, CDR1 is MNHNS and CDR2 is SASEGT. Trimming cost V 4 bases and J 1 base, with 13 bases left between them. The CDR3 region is CASSAYRASNTEAFF. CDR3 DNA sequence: TGTGCCAGCAGTGCGTACAGGGCTTCGAACACTGAAGCTTTCTTT.

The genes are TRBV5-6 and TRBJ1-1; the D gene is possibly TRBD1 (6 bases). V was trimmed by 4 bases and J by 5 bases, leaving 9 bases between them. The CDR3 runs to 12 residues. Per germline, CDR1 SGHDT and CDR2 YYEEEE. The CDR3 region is CASSKRGTEAFF. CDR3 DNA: TGTGCCAGCAGCAAAAGGGGGACTGAAGCTTTCTTT.

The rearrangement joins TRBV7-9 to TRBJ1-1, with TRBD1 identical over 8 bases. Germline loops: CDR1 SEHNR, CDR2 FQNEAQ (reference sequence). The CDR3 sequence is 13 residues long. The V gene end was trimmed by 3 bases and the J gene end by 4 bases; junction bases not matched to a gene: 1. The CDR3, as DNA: TGTGCCAGCAGCTTCGGACAGGGCACTGAAGCTTTCTTT. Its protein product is CASSFGQGTEAFF. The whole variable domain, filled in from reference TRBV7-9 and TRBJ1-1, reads DTGVSQNPRHKITKRGQNVTFRCDPISEHNRLYWYRQTLGQGPEFLTYFQNEAQLEKSRLLSDRFSAERPKGSFSTLEIQRTEQGDSAMYLCASSFGQGTEAFFGQGTRLTVV.

The CDR3 sequence is CASSLGQGPGNTIYF. DNA for the CDR3: TGTGCCAGCAGCTTGGGACAGGGACCTGGAAACACCATATATTTT. The V and J genes are TRBV7-3 and TRBJ1-3; 9 nucleotides line up with TRBD1. Germline-derived CDR1 and CDR2 are SGHTA and FQGTGA. V was clipped by 3 bases and J by 2 bases; unmatched bases: 2. The CDR3 consists of 15 residues.

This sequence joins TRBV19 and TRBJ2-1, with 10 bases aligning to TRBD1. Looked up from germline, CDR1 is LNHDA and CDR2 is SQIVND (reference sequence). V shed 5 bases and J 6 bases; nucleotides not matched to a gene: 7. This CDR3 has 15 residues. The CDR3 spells CASSPPGTGVNEQFF. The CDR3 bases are TGTGCCAGTAGTCCCCCCGGGACAGGGGTCAATGAGCAGTTCTTC.

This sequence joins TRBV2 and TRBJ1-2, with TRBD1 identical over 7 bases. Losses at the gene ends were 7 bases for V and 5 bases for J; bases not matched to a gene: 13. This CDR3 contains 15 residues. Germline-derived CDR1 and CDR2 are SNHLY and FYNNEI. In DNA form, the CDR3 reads TGTGCCAGCAACCGACAGGGATTCGAGGAGTATGGCTACACCTTC. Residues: CASNRQGFEEYGYTF.

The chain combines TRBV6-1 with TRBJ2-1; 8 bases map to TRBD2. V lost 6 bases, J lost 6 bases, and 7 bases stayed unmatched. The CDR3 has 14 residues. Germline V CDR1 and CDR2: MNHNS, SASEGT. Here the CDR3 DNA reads TGTGCCAGCAGGACTAGCGCCCTATTCAATGAGCAGTTCTTC. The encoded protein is CASRTSALFNEQFF.

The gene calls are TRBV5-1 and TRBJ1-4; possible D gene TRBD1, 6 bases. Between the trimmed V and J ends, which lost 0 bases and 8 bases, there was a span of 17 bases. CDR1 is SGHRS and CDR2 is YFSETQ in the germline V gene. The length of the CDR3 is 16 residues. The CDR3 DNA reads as TGCGCCAGCAGCTTGGGGGTCGGGGGGGCCGCAGAAAAACTGTTTTTT. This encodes CASSLGVGGAAEKLFF. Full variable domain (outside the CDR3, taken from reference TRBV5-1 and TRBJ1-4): KAGVTQTPRYLIKTRGQQVTLSCSPISGHRSVSWYQQTPGQGLQFLFEYFSETQRNKGNFPGRFSGRQFSNSRSEMNVSTLELGDSALYLCASSLGVGGAAEKLFFGSGTQLSVL.

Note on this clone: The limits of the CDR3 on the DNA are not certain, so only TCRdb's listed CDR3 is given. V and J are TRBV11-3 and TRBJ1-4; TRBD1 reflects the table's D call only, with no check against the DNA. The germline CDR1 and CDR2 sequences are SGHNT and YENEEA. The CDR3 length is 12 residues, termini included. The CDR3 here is CASSLVGQGIEF.

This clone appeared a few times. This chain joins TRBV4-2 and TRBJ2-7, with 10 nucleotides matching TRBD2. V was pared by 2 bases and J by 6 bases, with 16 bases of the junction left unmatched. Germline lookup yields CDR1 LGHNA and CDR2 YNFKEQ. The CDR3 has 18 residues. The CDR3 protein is CASSQRQRLAGGSGEQYF. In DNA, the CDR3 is TGTGCCAGCAGCCAAAGGCAGAGATTAGCGGGAGGAAGCGGCGAGCAGTACTTC.

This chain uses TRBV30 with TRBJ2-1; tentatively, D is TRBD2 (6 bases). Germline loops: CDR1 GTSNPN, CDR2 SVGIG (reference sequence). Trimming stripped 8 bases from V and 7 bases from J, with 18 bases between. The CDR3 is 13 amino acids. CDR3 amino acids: CATPSRTTNEQFF. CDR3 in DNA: TGTGCCACCCCAAGCCGGACTACAAATGAGCAGTTCTTC.

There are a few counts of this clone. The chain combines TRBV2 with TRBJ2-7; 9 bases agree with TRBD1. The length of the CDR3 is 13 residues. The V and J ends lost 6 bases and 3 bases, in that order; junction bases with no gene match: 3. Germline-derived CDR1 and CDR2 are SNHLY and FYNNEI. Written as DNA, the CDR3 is TGTGCCAGCAGGGGACAGGGCTACTACGAGCAGTACTTC. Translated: CASRGQGYYEQYF.

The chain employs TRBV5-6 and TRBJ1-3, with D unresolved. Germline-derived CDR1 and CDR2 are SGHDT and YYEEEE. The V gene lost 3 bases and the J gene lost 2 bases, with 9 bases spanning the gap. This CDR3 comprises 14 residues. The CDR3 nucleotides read TGTGCCAGCAGCTCACGGAGCGCTGGAAACACCATATATTTT. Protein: CASSSRSAGNTIYF. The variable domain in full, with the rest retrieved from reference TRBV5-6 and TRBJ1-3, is DAGVTQSPTHLIKTRGQQVTLRCSPKSGHDTVSWYQQALGQGPQFIFQYYEEEERQRGNFPDRFSGHQFPNYSSELNVNALLLGDSALYLCASSSRSAGNTIYFGEGSWLTVV.

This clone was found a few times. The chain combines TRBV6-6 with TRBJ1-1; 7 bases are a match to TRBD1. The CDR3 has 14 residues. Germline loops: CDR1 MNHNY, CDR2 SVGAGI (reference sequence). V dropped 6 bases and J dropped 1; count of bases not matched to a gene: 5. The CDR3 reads CASSETGRNTEAFF. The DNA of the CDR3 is TGTGCCAGCAGCGAGACAGGGAGGAACACTGAAGCTTTCTTT.

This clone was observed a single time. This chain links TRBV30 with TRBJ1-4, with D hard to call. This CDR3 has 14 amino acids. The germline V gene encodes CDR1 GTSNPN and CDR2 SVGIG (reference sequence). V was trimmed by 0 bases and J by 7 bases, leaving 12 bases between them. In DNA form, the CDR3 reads TGTGCCTGGAGTGTACCTAGCTTCGGTGAAAAACTGTTTTTT. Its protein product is CAWSVPSFGEKLFF.

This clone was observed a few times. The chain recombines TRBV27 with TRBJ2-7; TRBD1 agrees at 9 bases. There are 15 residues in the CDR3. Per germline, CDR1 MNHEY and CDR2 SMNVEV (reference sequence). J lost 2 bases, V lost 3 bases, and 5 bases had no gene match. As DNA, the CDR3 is TGTGCCAGCAGTTTGTTTGGGACAGGGACCTACGAGCAGTACTTC. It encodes CASSLFGTGTYEQYF.